What follows is one T cell receptor (beta chain) and its context. Antigen specificity is unknown. The data are from a study of cytomegalovirus exposure and HLA in healthy donors. The PCR made use of 60 Vbeta and 13 Jbeta primers. In the study's own analysis: There were around 80 million unique TCR beta chains by a later count, and approximately 12 million of them were shared. Data came from immunoSEQ multiplex PCR; TCRdb stores just in-frame clones and leaves some out. V and J calls and clone size follow that table, whereas D and trimming were derived from the DNA. Of 250,000 to 350,000 clones listed, roughly 89% were seen once; the top ten hold 3.5% to 4.5%. Study-wide points: A few chains tied to CMV proved CMV antigen-specific in vitro. Many donors carried some public TCRs, although rarity characterized most TCR sequences. An analysis was carried out at a later point. It showed that HLA-associated TCR beta chains were more clonally expanded than equally common non-associated chains.

Germline CDR1 and CDR2: MDHEN and SYDVKM. The CDR3 contains 13 residues. The J segment lost 5 bases and the V segment lost 8 bases, leaving 8 bases of the junction unmatched. The TCR originated in a man aged 35 to 55 in good health and CMV-seropositive. The rearrangement joins TRBV28 to TRBJ2-7; 8 nucleotides agree with TRBD2. The sequencing sample was made of PBMCs. The CDR3 nucleotides read TGTGCCAGCTCTGCGGGAGGAGTCCACGAGCAGTACTTC. It encodes CASSAGGVHEQYF.